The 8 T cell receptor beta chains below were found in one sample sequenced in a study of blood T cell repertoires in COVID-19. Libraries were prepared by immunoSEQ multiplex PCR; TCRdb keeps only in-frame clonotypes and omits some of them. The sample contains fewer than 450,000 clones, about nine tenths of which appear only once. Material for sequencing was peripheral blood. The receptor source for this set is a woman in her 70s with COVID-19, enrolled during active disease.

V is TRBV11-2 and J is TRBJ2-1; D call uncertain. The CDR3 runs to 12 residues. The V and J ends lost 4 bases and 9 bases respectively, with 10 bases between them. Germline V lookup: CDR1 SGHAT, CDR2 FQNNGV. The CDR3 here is CASSSIGGEQFF. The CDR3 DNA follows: TGTGCCAGCAGCTCCATCGGCGGTGAGCAGTTCTTC. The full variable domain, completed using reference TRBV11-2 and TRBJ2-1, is EAGVAQSPRYKIIEKRQSVAFWCNPISGHATLYWYQQILGQGPKLLIQFQNNGVVDDSQLPKDRFSAERLKGVDSTLKIQPAKLEDSAVYLCASSSIGGEQFFGPGTRLTVL.

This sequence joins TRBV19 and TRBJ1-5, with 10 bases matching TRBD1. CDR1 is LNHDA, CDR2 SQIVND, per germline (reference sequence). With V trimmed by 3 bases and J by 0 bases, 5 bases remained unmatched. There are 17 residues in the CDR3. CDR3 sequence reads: CASSMGQGIFSNQPQHF. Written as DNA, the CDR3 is TGTGCCAGTAGTATGGGACAGGGGATTTTTAGCAATCAGCCCCAGCATTTT.

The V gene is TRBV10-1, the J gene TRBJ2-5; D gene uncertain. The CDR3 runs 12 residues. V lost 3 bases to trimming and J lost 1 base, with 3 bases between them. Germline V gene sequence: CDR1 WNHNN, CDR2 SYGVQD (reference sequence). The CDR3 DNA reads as TGCGCCAGCAGTGACATCCAAGAGACCCAGTACTTC. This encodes CASSDIQETQYF.

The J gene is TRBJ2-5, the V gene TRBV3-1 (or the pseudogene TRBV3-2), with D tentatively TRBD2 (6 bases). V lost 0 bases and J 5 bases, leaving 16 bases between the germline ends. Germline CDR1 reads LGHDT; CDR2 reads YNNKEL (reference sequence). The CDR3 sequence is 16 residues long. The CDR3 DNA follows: TGTGCCAGCAGCCAAGAAGGGATCGGGGGAGAGGAGACCCAGTACTTC. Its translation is CASSQEGIGGEETQYF.

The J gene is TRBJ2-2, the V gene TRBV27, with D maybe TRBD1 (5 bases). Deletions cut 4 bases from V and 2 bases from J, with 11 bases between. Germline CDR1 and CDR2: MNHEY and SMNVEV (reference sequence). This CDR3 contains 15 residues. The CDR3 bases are TGTGCCAGCAGTTCCTGGGGCCAAAACACCGGGGAGCTGTTTTTT. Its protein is CASSSWGQNTGELFF.

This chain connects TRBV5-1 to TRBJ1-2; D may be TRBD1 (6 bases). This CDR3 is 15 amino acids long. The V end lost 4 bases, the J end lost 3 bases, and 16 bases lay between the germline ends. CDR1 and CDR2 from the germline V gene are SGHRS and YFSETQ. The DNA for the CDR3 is TGCGCCAGCAGCGCAAGGGGGGGCGATGACTATGGCTACACCTTC. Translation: CASSARGGDDYGYTF.

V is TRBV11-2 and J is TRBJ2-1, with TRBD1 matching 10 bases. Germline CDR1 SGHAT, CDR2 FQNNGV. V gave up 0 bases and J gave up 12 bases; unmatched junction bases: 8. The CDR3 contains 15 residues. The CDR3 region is CASSLEGQGPPLQFF. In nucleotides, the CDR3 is TGTGCCAGCAGCTTAGAGGGACAGGGGCCGCCGCTGCAGTTCTTC.

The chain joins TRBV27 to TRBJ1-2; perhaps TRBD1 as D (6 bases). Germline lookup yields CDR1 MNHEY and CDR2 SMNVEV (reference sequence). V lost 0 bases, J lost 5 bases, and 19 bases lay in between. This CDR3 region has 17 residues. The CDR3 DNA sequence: TGTGCCAGCAGTTTATCCCCCGGGGGCGGGGGATCATATGGCTACACCTTC. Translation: CASSLSPGGGGSYGYTF.